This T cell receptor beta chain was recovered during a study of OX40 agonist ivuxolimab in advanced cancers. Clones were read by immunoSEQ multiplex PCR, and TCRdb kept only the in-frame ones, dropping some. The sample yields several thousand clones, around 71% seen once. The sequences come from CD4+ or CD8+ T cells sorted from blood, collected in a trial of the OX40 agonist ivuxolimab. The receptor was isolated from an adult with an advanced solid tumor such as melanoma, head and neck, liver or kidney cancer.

This CDR3 is CASSGRGTHYEQYF. Here the CDR3 DNA reads TGCGCCAGCAGCGGTAGAGGGACTCACTACGAGCAGTACTTC. The chain is built from TRBV10-1 and TRBJ2-7; tentatively, D is TRBD2 (6 bases). Germline loops: CDR1 WNHNN, CDR2 SYGVQD (reference sequence). Between the trimmed V and J ends, which lost 6 bases and 3 bases, there was a span of 15 bases. The CDR3 is 14 amino acids.